This T cell receptor beta chain was sequenced during a study of somatic mutations in cytotoxic T cells in rheumatoid arthritis. As for the study in general: In some cases, T-cell populations stained with V beta antibodies were flow-sorted at nearly 100% purity, and these included V beta1+ cells sequenced for TCRB.

Losses at the gene ends were 1 base for V and 2 bases for J; bases not matched to a gene: 4. The CDR3 covers 16 residues. Germline CDR1 SGHVS, CDR2 FNYEAQ. Overall study results and limits: A slight TRBV07 underrepresentation in rheumatoid arthritis patients was reported without multiple-comparison adjustment.

About this clone: The antigen is not known.

TCRdb keeps only in-frame clones here, not all; method: immunoSEQ multiplex PCR. Among more than 11,000 clones listed, about 80% were seen once. The chain combines TRBV7-6 with TRBJ2-3, with 9 bases matching TRBD2. This receptor was obtained from an adult with rheumatoid arthritis. What was sequenced was CD8+ T cells sorted from blood. The CDR3: CASSLGAGGLTDTQYF. CDR3 bases: TGTGCCAGCAGCTTAGGAGCGGGGGGACTCACAGATACGCAGTATTTT.